This is a list of T cell receptor beta chains from one sample in a study of beta chain features in type 1 diabetes. Some clones are missing from TCRdb's copy, which holds only in-frame ones; the method was immunoSEQ multiplex PCR. The data show about 340,000 clones, with about 13% seen just once and about 0.016% held by the top ten. The sample was naive CD4+ T cells from blood. The receptors were sampled from a woman aged 18-29 years with type 1 diabetes. The CDR3 runs from the conserved cysteine through the conserved F or W. Clone size, where shown, is once, few, many, or a class for clones that have expanded.

j_call clone_size v_call cdr3_aa
TRBJ1-5 few TRBV29-1 CSVADRIDQPQHF
TRBJ2-5 . TRBV7-8 CASSLEGTPTGETQYF
TRBJ2-3 few TRBV5-1 CASSYGGSTDTQYF
TRBJ2-1 . TRBV19 CASQTGAGANEQFF
TRBJ2-3 few TRBV7-2 CASSAAGLTDTQYF
TRBJ2-1 many TRBV29-1 CSVNGQYNEQFF
TRBJ2-6 few TRBV4-2 CASSQATVASGANVLTF
TRBJ2-1 few TRBV7-9 CASSLELAGYNEQFF
TRBJ2-3 few TRBV7-2 CATPGLRSTDTQYF
TRBJ1-4 few TRBV5-4 CASSSFDRGEEKLFF
TRBJ2-1 few TRBV19 CASRKAGGPYNEQFF
TRBJ1-4 . TRBV18 CASSPRGTSNEKLFF
TRBJ1-2 . TRBV28 CASSPSGQGDLYGYTF
TRBJ2-1 few TRBV7-3 CASSVHGTSGRYNEQFF
TRBJ1-1 . TRBV7-9 CASSLARGQDTEAFF
TRBJ2-5 . TRBV7-2 CASSSGGETQYF
TRBJ1-1 few TRBV5-1 CASSLGGTGNTEAFF
TRBJ1-1 . TRBV18 CASSLSIGGSNTEAFF
TRBJ2-1 few TRBV9 CASSMLAGAHREQFF
TRBJ2-7 few TRBV7-9 CASSPGSDLHYEQYF
TRBJ2-7 few TRBV29-1 CSVAGTSGGSYEQYF
TRBJ2-7 . TRBV6-5 CASSYHGLVQEQYF
TRBJ1-1 . TRBV30 CAFPLSGFAFF
TRBJ1-1 . TRBV2 CASRVTGPTEAFF
TRBJ2-3 few TRBV5-1 CASSLAHSRLGTDTQYF
TRBJ2-1 . TRBV4-1 CASSQVLGEQFF
TRBJ1-1 few TRBV7-2 CASSPGTANTEAFF
TRBJ2-2 few TRBV29-1 CSVVFAENTGELFF
TRBJ2-5 few TRBV9 CASSPRGGAGLETQYF
TRBJ2-5 . TRBV28 CASRTGGGGETQYF
TRBJ2-5 . TRBV7-9 CASSPPSLRETQYF
TRBJ2-2 . TRBV28 CASSTTATGELFF
TRBJ2-4 . TRBV7-2 CASYRGSGENIQYF
TRBJ2-5 . TRBV6-6 CASTPSLREETQYF
TRBJ1-1 few TRBV27 CASPLGGDWNTEAFF
TRBJ1-4 few TRBV7-9 CASSLAGVGNEKLFF
TRBJ2-1 . TRBV7-9 CASSQDPRGGEQFF
TRBJ1-4 few TRBV5-1 CASSLGTGNGEKLFF
TRBJ1-5 . TRBV19 CASSGTGQGNEPQHF
TRBJ2-5 few TRBV11-2 CASNSGGQGGETQYF
TRBJ1-2 . TRBV7-2 CASSPDRDYGYTF
TRBJ2-7 . TRBV30 CAWSPFYIYEQYF
TRBJ1-5 few TRBV5-4 CASSLDGRGPSRKHF
TRBJ1-5 . TRBV6-5 CASSYSWRSSNQPQHF
TRBJ2-5 . TRBV7-2 CASSREVAVETQYF
TRBJ2-2 few TRBV9 CASSVVITDTGELFF
TRBJ2-1 few TRBV4-3 CASSGEIAYNEQFF
TRBJ2-2 . TRBV5-1 CASSDGQGSNTGELFF
TRBJ2-5 few TRBV5-1 CASSLLAGEETQYF
TRBJ2-6 . TRBV5-6 CASSLGMGQDNSGANVLTF
TRBJ2-7 . TRBV28 CASNSLASSYEQYF
TRBJ2-1 . TRBV11-3 CASSLDNSKQFF
TRBJ1-1 . TRBV28 CASSFFGGNTEAFF
TRBJ2-1 few TRBV10-2 CASRLGTSGSNEQFF
TRBJ1-3 . TRBV18 CASSPPARLISGNTIYF
TRBJ1-2 . TRBV4-3 CASSRSTSGTSGYTF
TRBJ2-1 few TRBV30 CAWTNRGAGEQFF
. few TRBV27 CASRPPGGQTKTQYF
TRBJ2-5 few TRBV20-1 CSAGLAETQYF